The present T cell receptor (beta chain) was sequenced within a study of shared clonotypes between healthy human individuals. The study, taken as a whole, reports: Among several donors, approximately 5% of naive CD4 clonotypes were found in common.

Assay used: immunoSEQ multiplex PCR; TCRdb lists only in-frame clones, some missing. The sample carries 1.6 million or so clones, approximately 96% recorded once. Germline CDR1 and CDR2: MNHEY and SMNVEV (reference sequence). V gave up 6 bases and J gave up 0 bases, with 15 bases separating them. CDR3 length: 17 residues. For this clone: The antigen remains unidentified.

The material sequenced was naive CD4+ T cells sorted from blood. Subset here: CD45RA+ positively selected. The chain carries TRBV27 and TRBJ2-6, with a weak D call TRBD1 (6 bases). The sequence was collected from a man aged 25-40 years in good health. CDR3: CASSPGQLHSGANVLTF. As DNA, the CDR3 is TGTGCCAGCAGCCCCGGACAGCTCCACTCTGGGGCCAACGTCCTGACTTTC.